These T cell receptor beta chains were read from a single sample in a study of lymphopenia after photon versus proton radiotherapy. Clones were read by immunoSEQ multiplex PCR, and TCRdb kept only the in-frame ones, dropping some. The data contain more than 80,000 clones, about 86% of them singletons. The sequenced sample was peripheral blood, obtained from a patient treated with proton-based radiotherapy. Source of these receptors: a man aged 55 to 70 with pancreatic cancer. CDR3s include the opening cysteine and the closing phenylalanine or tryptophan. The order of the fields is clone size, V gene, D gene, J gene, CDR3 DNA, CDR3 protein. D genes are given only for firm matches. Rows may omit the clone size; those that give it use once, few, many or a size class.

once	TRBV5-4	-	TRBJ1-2	TGTGCCAGCAGCTCACCCCCCGGGGGCTACACCTTC	CASSSPPGGYTF
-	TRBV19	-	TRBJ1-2	TGTGCCAGTAGTATAATTGCCGGGACTGGGCATCGGGGCTACACCTTC	CASSIIAGTGHRGYTF
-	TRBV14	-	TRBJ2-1	TGTGCCAGCAGCCGACGCGGGACAGACAATGAGCAGTTCTTC	CASSRRGTDNEQFF
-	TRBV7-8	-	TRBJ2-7	TGTGCCAGCAGCTTGGGTAGGAGGGGTTCAGGCGAGCAGTACTTC	CASSLGRRGSGEQYF
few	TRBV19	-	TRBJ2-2	TGTGCCAGTAGTATTCGAGCTTCCTCCACCGGGGAGCTGTTTTTT	CASSIRASSTGELFF
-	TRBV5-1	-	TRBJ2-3	TGCGCCAGCAGCGTCCAGGAAAGCACAGATACGCAGTATTTT	CASSVQESTDTQYF
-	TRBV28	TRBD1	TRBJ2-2	TGTGCCAGCAGTTTAAATCGCCGGACAGGGGTGTCGGGGGAGCTGTTTTTT	CASSLNRRTGVSGELFF
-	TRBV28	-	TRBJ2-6	TGTGCCAGCGAAGGGCAGGGGTCTGGGGCCAACGTCCTGACTTTC	CASEGQGSGANVLTF
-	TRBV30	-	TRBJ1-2	TGTGCCTGGGGGACCGTATCTAGTGGCTACACCTTC	CAWGTVSSGYTF
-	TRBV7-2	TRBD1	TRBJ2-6	TGTGCCAGCAGCTTAGGCTCCGGGACAGTCCTCTCTGGGGCCAACGTCCTGACTTTC	CASSLGSGTVLSGANVLTF
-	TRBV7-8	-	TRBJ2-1	TGTGCCAGCAGCTTAGGCGGGACAGCGAACAATGAGCAGTTCTTC	CASSLGGTANNEQFF
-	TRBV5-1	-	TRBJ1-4	TGCGCCAGCAGCCCGGGGGCAGCTAATGAAAAACTGTTTTTT	CASSPGAANEKLFF
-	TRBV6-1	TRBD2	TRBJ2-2	TGTGCCAGCAGTGGCGGTTTGAGCGGGAGGAAGGACCGGGGAGCTGTTTTT	CASSGGLSGRKDRGAVF
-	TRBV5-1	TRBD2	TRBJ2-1	TGCGCCAGCAGTAGGACTAGCGGGATCGATGAGCAGTTCTTC	CASSRTSGIDEQFF
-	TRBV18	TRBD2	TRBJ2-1	TGTGCCAGCTCACCGGGAGCATTGGGAGCGGGAGGTCGTTATGAGCAGTTCTTC	CASSPGALGAGGRYEQFF
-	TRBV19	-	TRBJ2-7	TGTGCCAGTAGTATAGGCAGAATCTACGAGCAGTACTTC	CASSIGRIYEQYF
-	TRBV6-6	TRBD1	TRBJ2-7	TGTGCCAGCAGTGCTCCGGGACAGGGCTACGAGCAGTACTTC	CASSAPGQGYEQYF
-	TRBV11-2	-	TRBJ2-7	TGTGCCAGCAGCTTAGCCGCAGGGGGGGGCGAGCAGTACTTC	CASSLAAGGGEQYF
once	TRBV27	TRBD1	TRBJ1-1	TGTGCCAGCACCCCACAGGGGGGAAACACTGAAGCTTTCTTT	CASTPQGGNTEAFF
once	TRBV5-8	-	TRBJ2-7	TGTGCCAGCAGCTTGAGCCCCTACGAGCAGTACTTC	CASSLSPYEQYF
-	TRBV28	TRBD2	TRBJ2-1	TGTGCCAGCAGTTTACTAGCGGGGGGGTATGAGCAGTTCTTC	CASSLLAGGYEQFF
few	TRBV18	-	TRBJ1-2	TGTGCCAGCTCACCAGAGAACTATGGCTACACCTTC	CASSPENYGYTF
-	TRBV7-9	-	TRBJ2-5	TGTGCCAGCAGCTTTGGGGGAGAGACCCAGTACTTC	CASSFGGETQYF
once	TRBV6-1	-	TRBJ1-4	TGTGCCAGCAGTCCGAACGGGGATTTGGATGAAAAACTGTTTTTT	CASSPNGDLDEKLFF
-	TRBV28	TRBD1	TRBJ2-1	TGTGCCAGCAGTTTAGGGGGACAGAATGAGCAGTTCTTC	CASSLGGQNEQFF
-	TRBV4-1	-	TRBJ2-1	TGCGCCAGCGGGTCAACGGGGGCGAATGAGCAGTTCTTC	CASGSTGANEQFF
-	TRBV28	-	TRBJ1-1	TGTGCCAGCAGTTTAACCGCTCCCGGCGACACTGAAGCTTTCTTT	CASSLTAPGDTEAFF
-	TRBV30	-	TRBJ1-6	TGTGCCTGGAGTCGGAGAAATTCACCCCTCCACTTT	CAWSRRNSPLHF
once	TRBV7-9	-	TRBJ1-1	TGTGCCAGCAGCTTAGAACTTCAGGGGACTGAAGCTTTCTTT	CASSLELQGTEAFF
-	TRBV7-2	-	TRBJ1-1	TGTGCCAGCAGCTTACTCCTTCGAGGAGCTGCGGAAGCTTTCTTT	CASSLLLRGAAEAFF
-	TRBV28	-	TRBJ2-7	TGTGCCAGCAGTTTAGGAAACGGGATAACCTACGAGCAGTACTTC	CASSLGNGITYEQYF
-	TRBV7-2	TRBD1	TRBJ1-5	TGTGCCAGCAGCACTAGGACAGGGAAGGATCAGCCCCAGCATTTT	CASSTRTGKDQPQHF
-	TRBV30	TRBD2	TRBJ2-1	TGTGCCTCAAGGACTAGCGGGACCCCCGAGCAGTTCTTC	CASRTSGTPEQFF
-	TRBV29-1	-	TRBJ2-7	TGCAGCGTTGGGGAGGCGGTGGAGCAGTACTTC	CSVGEAVEQYF
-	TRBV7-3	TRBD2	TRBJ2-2	TGTGCCAGCAGCTTAGGCAGCGGGAGGGCCCCCGGGGAGCTGTTTTTT	CASSLGSGRAPGELFF
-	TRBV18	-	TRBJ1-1	TGTGCCAGCTCACCAATAGAGGTAGGATTTGGCACTGAAGCTTTCTTT	CASSPIEVGFGTEAFF
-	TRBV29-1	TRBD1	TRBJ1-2	TGCAGCGTTGAACAGGGGGCATTCGGCTACACCTTC	CSVEQGAFGYTF
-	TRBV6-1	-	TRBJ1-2	TGTGCCAGCAGGTTGGCTGGCTACACCTTC	CASRLAGYTF
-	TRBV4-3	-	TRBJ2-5	TGCGCCAGCAGCCAAACTCGTAGCGTCCCCTTCCAAGAGACCCAGTACTTC	CASSQTRSVPFQETQYF
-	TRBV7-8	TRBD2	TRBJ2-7	TGTGCCAGCAGCTTAGCGTACGGCGGGAGAGCCTACGAGCAGTACTTC	CASSLAYGGRAYEQYF
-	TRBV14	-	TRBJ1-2	TGTGCCAGCAGCCAAGGGTGGCTCTATGGCTACACCTTC	CASSQGWLYGYTF
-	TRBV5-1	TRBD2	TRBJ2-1	TGCGCCAGCAGTAAGGCGGGAGGGACCTACAATGAGCAGTTCTTC	CASSKAGGTYNEQFF
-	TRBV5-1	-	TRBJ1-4	TGCGCCAGCAGCTTTAACACAGGGAATAATGAAAAACTGTTTTTT	CASSFNTGNNEKLFF
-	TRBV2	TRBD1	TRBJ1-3	TGTGCCAGCGGAGAAAATCCATGGGGACAGGGCTCTGGAAACACCATATATTTT	CASGENPWGQGSGNTIYF
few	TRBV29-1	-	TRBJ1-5	TGCAGCGTTCAACAGGGCAATCAGCCCCAGCATTTT	CSVQQGNQPQHF
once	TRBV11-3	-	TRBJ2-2	TGTGCCAGCAGCCTGAGCGGAACGAACACCGGGGAGCTGTTTTTT	CASSLSGTNTGELFF
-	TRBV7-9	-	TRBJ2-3	TGTGCCAGCAGCTCATGGGACCAGACAGATACGCAGTATTTT	CASSSWDQTDTQYF
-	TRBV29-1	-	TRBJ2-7	TGCAGCGTCGCCTCGGGGGCCTACGAGCAGTACTTC	CSVASGAYEQYF
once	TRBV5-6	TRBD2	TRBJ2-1	TGTGCCAGCACTTTAGCGGGAGGGCCTATCGATGAGCAGTTCTTC	CASTLAGGPIDEQFF
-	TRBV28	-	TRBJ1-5	TGTGCCAGCAGTTTTCTAGCCAGCCTTTCCCAGCATTTT	CASSFLASLSQHF
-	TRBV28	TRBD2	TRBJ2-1	TGTGCCAGCCGCCTCAAAAGCGGGAGATTCGGTGAGCAGTTCTTC	CASRLKSGRFGEQFF
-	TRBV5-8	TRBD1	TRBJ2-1	TGTGCCAGCAGCTTGGGACAGGGCCTATCTTGGGAGCAGTTCTTC	CASSLGQGLSWEQFF